This T cell receptor beta chain stems from a study of STAT5B mutations in CD4+ large granular lymphocyte leukemia. Control samples were healthy donors' buffy coats. For this clone: As yet, its antigen is unknown.

The survey-level immunoSEQ assay was used. TCRdb keeps only in-frame clones here, not all; method: immunoSEQ multiplex PCR. The data hold about 24,000 clones, with 78% observed a single time. The study's findings and limits: Top patient clones used TRBV06 genes more often: 8/27 versus 2/35 in controls.

The germline gives CDR1 KGHSH, CDR2 LQKENI. Trimming stripped 1 base from V and 4 bases from J, with 13 bases between. The CDR3 is 16 residues long. The chain employs TRBV18 and TRBJ2-2; a possible D gene is TRBD2 (6 bases). The source material was CD4+ T cells from blood buffy coats. The source of this sequence is a human donor in good health. The CDR3 DNA is TGTGCCAGCTCACCACTAGGAGGGAGTGGCACCGGGGAGCTGTTTTTT. Translation: CASSPLGGSGTGELFF.